This T cell receptor (beta chain) was found in a study of blood T cell repertoires in COVID-19. The CDR3 totals 16 residues. The V and J ends lost 4 bases and 4 bases respectively, with 18 bases between them. CDR1 is SGDLS, CDR2 YYNGEE, per germline. Only in-frame clones appear in the TCRdb table, and some are missing; sequencing was by immunoSEQ multiplex PCR. This table holds 130,000 or so clones, about 87% found once. Sequenced sample: peripheral blood. The V and J genes are TRBV9 and TRBJ2-1, with D tentatively TRBD1 (6 bases). This receptor was obtained from a human donor with COVID-19, enrolled during active disease. The donor label of this sample is uncertain. The CDR3 protein is CASSPLSRDTYNEQFF. In DNA, the CDR3 is TGTGCCAGCAGCCCCCTCTCCCGGGACACATACAATGAGCAGTTCTTC. Together with reference TRBV9 and TRBJ2-1, the CDR3 gives the full variable domain: DSGVTQTPKHLITATGQRVTLRCSPRSGDLSVYWYQQSLDQGLQFLIQYYNGEERAKGNILERFSAQQFPDLHSELNLSSLELGDSALYFCASSPLSRDTYNEQFFGPGTRLTVL.